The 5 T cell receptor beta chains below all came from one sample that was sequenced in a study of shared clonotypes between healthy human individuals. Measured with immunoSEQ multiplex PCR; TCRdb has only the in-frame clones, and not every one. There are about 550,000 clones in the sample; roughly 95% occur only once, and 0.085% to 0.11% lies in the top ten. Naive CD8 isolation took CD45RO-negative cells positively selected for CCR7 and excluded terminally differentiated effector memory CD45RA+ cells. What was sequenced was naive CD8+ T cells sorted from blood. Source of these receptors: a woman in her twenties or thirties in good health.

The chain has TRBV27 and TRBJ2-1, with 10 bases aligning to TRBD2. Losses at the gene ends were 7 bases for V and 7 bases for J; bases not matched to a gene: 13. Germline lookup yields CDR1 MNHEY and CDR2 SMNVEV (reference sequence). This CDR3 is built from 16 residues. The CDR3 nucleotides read TGTGCCAGCATTCCTCTAGCGGGAGCACTTTATAATGAGCAGTTCTTC. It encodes CASIPLAGALYNEQFF.

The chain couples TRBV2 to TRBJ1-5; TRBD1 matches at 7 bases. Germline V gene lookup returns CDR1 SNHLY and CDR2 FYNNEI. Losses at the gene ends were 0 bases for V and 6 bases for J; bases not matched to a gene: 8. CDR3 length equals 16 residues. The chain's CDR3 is CASSEALVGDSQPQHF. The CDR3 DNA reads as TGTGCCAGCAGTGAAGCGCTTGTCGGGGACAGTCAGCCCCAGCATTTT.

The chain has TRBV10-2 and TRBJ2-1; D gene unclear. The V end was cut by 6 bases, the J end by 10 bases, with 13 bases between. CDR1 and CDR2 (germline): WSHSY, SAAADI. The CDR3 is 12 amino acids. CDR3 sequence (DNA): TGCGCCAGCAGCGATTCTAATTACGAGCAGTTCTTC. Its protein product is CASSDSNYEQFF.

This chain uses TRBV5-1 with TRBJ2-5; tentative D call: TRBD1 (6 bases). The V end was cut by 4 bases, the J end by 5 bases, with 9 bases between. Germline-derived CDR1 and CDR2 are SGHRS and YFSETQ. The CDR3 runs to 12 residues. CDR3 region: CASSPDRETQYF. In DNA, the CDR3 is TGCGCCAGCAGCCCAGACAGGGAGACCCAGTACTTC.

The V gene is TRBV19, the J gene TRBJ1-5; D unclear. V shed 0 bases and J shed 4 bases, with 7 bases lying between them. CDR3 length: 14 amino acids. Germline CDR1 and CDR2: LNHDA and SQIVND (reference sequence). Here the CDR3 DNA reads TGTGCCAGTAGTATAGATTCGCAGAATCAGCCCCAGCATTTT. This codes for CASSIDSQNQPQHF.